Listed here are 9 T cell receptor beta chains from one sample, sequenced in a study of radiation and T cells in renal cell carcinoma. TCRdb keeps only in-frame clones here, not all; method: immunoSEQ multiplex PCR. The data show 150,000 to 160,000 clones, about nine tenths seen once. The sample's time point: blood 2 weeks post-SBRT. Regarding treatment: 15 Gy SBRT to primary tumor, nephrectomy 4 weeks later. Sequenced here: blood, sampled from a patient whose treatment included radiotherapy and nephrectomy. Receptor source: a woman in her 50s with renal cell carcinoma.

The V gene is TRBV25-1, the J gene TRBJ2-1; weak D call: TRBD2 (5 bases). Per the germline V gene, CDR1 is MGHDK and CDR2 is SYGVNS. The V gene lost 6 bases and the J gene lost 7 bases, with 13 bases spanning the gap. The CDR3 length is 13 residues. The CDR3 loop reads CASRGNGRNEQFF. CDR3 nucleotide sequence: TGTGCCAGCAGGGGTAATGGGAGAAATGAGCAGTTCTTC.

V is TRBV9 and J is TRBJ2-2; D unclear. Germline lookup yields CDR1 SGDLS and CDR2 YYNGEE. The CDR3 is 13 amino acids. V was clipped by 0 bases and J by 6 bases, with 6 bases between them. CDR3 region: CASSVERAGELFF. Here the CDR3 DNA reads TGTGCCAGCAGCGTAGAAAGGGCCGGGGAGCTGTTTTTT.

The chain uses TRBV7-9 and TRBJ1-1; no firm D call. Trimming took off 6 bases at V and 0 bases at J, with 5 bases between the two ends. The CDR3 is 12 amino acids. Germline V gene sequence: CDR1 SEHNR, CDR2 FQNEAQ (reference sequence). The CDR3 coding sequence is TGTGCCAGCAGTCCCCTGAACACTGAAGCTTTCTTT. Translating gives CASSPLNTEAFF.

The genes are TRBV18 and TRBJ2-5; 7 nucleotides match TRBD2. The length of the CDR3 is 17 residues. J lost 3 bases, V lost 3 bases, and 13 bases had no gene match. Germline CDR1 is KGHSH and CDR2 is LQKENI. DNA for the CDR3: TGTGCCAGCTCACCCCTACTTATGGGGGGGGACGAAGAGACCCAGTACTTC. Translated, it gives CASSPLLMGGDEETQYF.

The J gene is TRBJ1-2, the V gene TRBV19; 7 nucleotides agree with TRBD1. Germline assignment: CDR1 LNHDA and CDR2 SQIVND (reference sequence). This CDR3 spans 13 amino acids. The ends lost 5 bases at V and 3 bases at J; junction bases unmatched: 3. The CDR3 coding sequence is TGTGCCAGTAGTGGGACAGCCGACTATGGCTACACCTTC. Translated: CASSGTADYGYTF.

This clone was found a few times. V is TRBV9 and J is TRBJ2-1, with D tentatively TRBD1 (6 bases). Germline CDR1 and CDR2: SGDLS and YYNGEE. Between the trimmed V and J ends, which lost 3 bases and 0 bases, there was a span of 19 bases. The CDR3 runs 18 residues. The DNA of the CDR3 is TGTGCCAGCAGCGCCTCTCGGGACACCTCATACTCCTACAATGAGCAGTTCTTC. This encodes CASSASRDTSYSYNEQFF.

This clone was found once. The J gene is TRBJ1-1, the V gene TRBV4-1; D gene uncertain. The V and J ends lost 3 bases and 0 bases respectively, with 8 bases between them. This CDR3 has 14 amino acids. CDR1 MGHRA and CDR2 YSYEKL come from the germline V gene. CDR3 coding DNA: TGCGCCAGCAGCCACAAATTCATGAACACTGAAGCTTTCTTT. This translates into CASSHKFMNTEAFF.

The gene calls are TRBV5-1 and TRBJ1-2; D unclear. V gave up 0 bases and J gave up 6 bases, with 12 bases separating them. CDR3 size: 14 residues. The germline V gene has CDR1 SGHRS and CDR2 YFSETQ. CDR3 DNA sequence: TGCGCCAGCAGCTTGGGGGCTGTCGGGGATGGCTACACCTTC. As protein: CASSLGAVGDGYTF.

This clone was seen more than once but under ten times. The chain uses TRBV6-1 and TRBJ1-2; a possible D gene is TRBD1 (5 bases). The CDR3 has 15 residues. V was trimmed by 2 bases and J by 4 bases, leaving 14 bases between them. The germline gives CDR1 MNHNS, CDR2 SASEGT. The CDR3: CASSELEGGTYGYTF. DNA for the CDR3: TGTGCCAGCAGTGAATTAGAAGGAGGGACCTATGGCTACACCTTC.